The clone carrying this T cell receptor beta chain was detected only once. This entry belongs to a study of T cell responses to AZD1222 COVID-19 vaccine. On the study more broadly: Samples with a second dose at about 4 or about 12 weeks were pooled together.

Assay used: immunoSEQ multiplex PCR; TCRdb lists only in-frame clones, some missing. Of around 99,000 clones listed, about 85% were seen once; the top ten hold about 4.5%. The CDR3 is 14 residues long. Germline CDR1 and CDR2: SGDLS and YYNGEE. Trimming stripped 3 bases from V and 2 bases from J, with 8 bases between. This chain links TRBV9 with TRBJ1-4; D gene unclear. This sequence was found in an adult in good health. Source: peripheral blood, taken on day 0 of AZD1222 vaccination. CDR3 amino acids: CASSEWQTNEKLFF. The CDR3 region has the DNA TGTGCCAGCAGCGAGTGGCAGACTAATGAAAAACTGTTTTTT.